A selection of T cell receptor beta chains follows, all from one sample in a study of T cells in Graves' hyperthyroidism and ophthalmopathy. TCRdb fed the multiplex PCR reads into MiXCR, producing one record per CDR3 protein. The sample records roughly 380,000 distinct CDR3 sequences, about 13% being singletons. Source material: blood. The receptors stem from a man between 25 and 39 years old with Graves' hyperthyroidism that later progressed to Graves' ophthalmopathy. CDR3s include the opening cysteine and the closing phenylalanine or tryptophan. Fields, in order: D gene, J gene, V gene, clone size, CDR3 protein, CDR3 DNA. The D gene is left open where the match is weak. Some rows mark clone size as missing; the rest say once, few, many or name a class of expanded clone.

d_call: TRBD1; j_call: TRBJ2-5; v_call: TRBV12-3/TRBV12-4; clone_size: many; cdr3_aa: CASSQRGTGRGETQYF; cdr3_nt: TGTGCCAGCAGCCAGCGCGGGACAGGGAGGGGGGAGACCCAGTACTTC
d_call: -; j_call: TRBJ1-6; v_call: TRBV28; clone_size: -; cdr3_aa: CASEDSYNSPLHF; cdr3_nt: TGTGCCAGCGAGGACAGTTATAATTCACCCCTCCACTTT
d_call: TRBD2; j_call: TRBJ2-5; v_call: TRBV19; clone_size: many; cdr3_aa: CASSIQRLASGRETQYF; cdr3_nt: TGTGCCAGTAGTATACAGCGGTTGGCTAGCGGGAGGGAGACCCAGTACTTC
d_call: TRBD1; j_call: TRBJ2-1; v_call: TRBV2; clone_size: many; cdr3_aa: CASSEARFRDRDNEQFF; cdr3_nt: TGTGCCAGCAGTGAAGCGCGTTTTCGGGACAGAGACAATGAGCAGTTCTTC
d_call: -; j_call: TRBJ2-3; v_call: TRBV6-1; clone_size: -; cdr3_aa: CASSPRGPPTDTQYF; cdr3_nt: TGTGCCAGCAGCCCGCGGGGGCCACCCACAGATACGCAGTATTTT
d_call: -; j_call: TRBJ1-1; v_call: TRBV3-1; clone_size: many; cdr3_aa: CASSLGGQLNTEAFF; cdr3_nt: TGTGCCAGCAGCCTAGGAGGGCAGTTGAACACTGAAGCTTTCTTT
d_call: TRBD2; j_call: TRBJ2-2; v_call: TRBV10-3; clone_size: -; cdr3_aa: CAISDQAGPNTGELFF; cdr3_nt: TGTGCCATCAGTGATCAAGCGGGGCCGAACACCGGGGAGCTGTTTTTT
d_call: -; j_call: TRBJ2-7; v_call: TRBV12-5; clone_size: many; cdr3_aa: CASGLIRDFHYEQYF; cdr3_nt: TGTGCTAGTGGTTTGATCCGGGACTTCCACTACGAGCAGTACTTC
d_call: -; j_call: TRBJ2-4; v_call: TRBV11-2; clone_size: few; cdr3_aa: CASSLGGSYLLAKNIQYF; cdr3_nt: TGTGCCAGCAGCTTAGGGGGCTCATATTTGCTAGCCAAAAACATTCAGTACTTC
d_call: -; j_call: TRBJ2-6; v_call: TRBV20-1; clone_size: few; cdr3_aa: CSAFVVAGSHSGANVLTF; cdr3_nt: TGCAGTGCTTTTGTTGTCGCAGGTTCCCACTCTGGGGCCAACGTCCTGACTTTC
d_call: TRBD1; j_call: TRBJ1-3; v_call: TRBV5-1; clone_size: -; cdr3_aa: CASSLGDRGLGNTIYF; cdr3_nt: TGCGCCAGCAGCTTGGGTGACAGGGGGCTCGGAAACACCATATATTTT
d_call: -; j_call: TRBJ2-5; v_call: TRBV6-5; clone_size: many; cdr3_aa: CASSYSFQGWQETQYF; cdr3_nt: TGTGCCAGCAGTTACTCCTTCCAGGGTTGGCAAGAGACCCAGTACTTC
d_call: -; j_call: TRBJ2-7; v_call: TRBV7-9; clone_size: many; cdr3_aa: CASSGRGPVPPWYEQYF; cdr3_nt: TGTGCCAGCAGCGGCCGAGGCCCAGTACCACCCTGGTACGAGCAGTACTTC
d_call: -; j_call: TRBJ1-6; v_call: TRBV9; clone_size: -; cdr3_aa: CASSVGQGDSPLHF; cdr3_nt: TGTGCCAGCAGCGTAGGCCAGGGAGACTCACCCCTCCACTTT
d_call: -; j_call: TRBJ2-2; v_call: TRBV24-1; clone_size: -; cdr3_aa: CATRLGENTGELFF; cdr3_nt: TGTGCCACCCGATTGGGGGAGAACACCGGGGAGCTGTTTTTT
d_call: TRBD2; j_call: TRBJ2-7; v_call: TRBV11-2; clone_size: many; cdr3_aa: CASSLLAGGDEQYF; cdr3_nt: TGTGCCAGCAGCTTGCTAGCGGGGGGGGACGAGCAGTACTTC
d_call: -; j_call: TRBJ2-3; v_call: TRBV7-2; clone_size: many; cdr3_aa: CASGQFRGADTQYF; cdr3_nt: TGTGCCAGCGGACAATTTAGGGGTGCAGATACGCAGTATTTT
d_call: TRBD1; j_call: TRBJ1-2; v_call: TRBV9; clone_size: -; cdr3_aa: CASSATGFYGYTF; cdr3_nt: TGTGCCAGCAGCGCGACAGGGTTTTATGGCTACACCTTC
d_call: TRBD2; j_call: TRBJ2-1; v_call: TRBV2; clone_size: -; cdr3_aa: CASSRRLAGGNEQFF; cdr3_nt: TGTGCCAGCAGCCGCCGACTAGCGGGGGGCAATGAGCAGTTCTTC
d_call: -; j_call: TRBJ1-2; v_call: TRBV9; clone_size: -; cdr3_aa: CASGVGVGVEYGYTF; cdr3_nt: TGTGCCAGCGGCGTAGGTGTGGGAGTGGAGTATGGCTACACCTTC